This TCR beta chain was obtained from a study of CD8+CD57+ T cells in acquired aplastic anemia. Study as a whole: Around 3.2 ug was the average amount of DNA from sorted CD4+ and CD8+ cells. General study results and limits: Patients were compared with controls for CD8+ Simpson's diversity, and no significant difference emerged. Researchers report that approximately 28 CD8+ CDR3 sequences appeared in both patients and controls.

Genomic DNA templated the TCR beta VDJ and CDR3 profiling. TCRdb passed the reads through MiXCR, listing each CDR3 protein once. The table shows about 43,000 distinct CDR3 sequences, with 63% occurring only once. Germline assignment: CDR1 DFQATT and CDR2 SNEGSKA (reference sequence). This CDR3 spans 16 amino acids. Trimming removed 4 bases from V and 5 bases from J; junction bases left unmatched: 9. About this clonotype: Its antigen is as yet unknown.

Patients sequenced had flow cytometry evidence of CD8+CD57+ cell expansion. Patients were treatment-naive when blood was sampled. Sequenced sample: sorted CD4+, CD8+, or CD8+CD57+ T cells (not recorded which) from PBMCs. The clonotype originates from a human donor with aplastic anemia. The gene calls are TRBV20-1 and TRBJ2-5; 14 nucleotides align to TRBD2. The CDR3: CSATGLAGATGETQYF. In nucleotides, the CDR3 is TGCAGTGCTACGGGACTAGCGGGGGCAACGGGGGAGACCCAGTACTTC.